The clone carrying this T cell receptor beta chain was recorded once. Its antigen remains unidentified. These data come from a study of shared clonotypes between healthy human individuals. Profiled with immunoSEQ multiplex PCR; TCRdb holds only in-frame clones, not every one. The profile shows about 660,000 clones, around 67% of them singletons. The study's findings and limits: Enrolling few donors narrowed the genetic and exposure-history diversity that was represented. Four donors held 5% to 5.5% of naive CD4 clonotypes in common. When compared with the clonotypes that were shared by all four sorted-subset donors, the non-shared clonotypes turned out to have lower generation probabilities.

Sequencing used memory CD4+ T cells sorted from blood. Subset indicated: CD45RA-negative fraction. The sequence derives from a woman in her thirties in good health.

In nucleotides, the CDR3 is TGTGCCTGGAGTGGGAGGATAAATCAGCCCCAGCATTTT. Translated, it gives CAWSGRINQPQHF. J is TRBJ1-5 and V is TRBV30; D call uncertain. Germline assignment: CDR1 GTSNPN and CDR2 SVGIG (reference sequence). Trimming cost V 1 base and J 4 bases, with 8 bases left between them. The CDR3 loop spans 13 amino acids. Combining the CDR3 with reference TRBV30 and TRBJ1-5 gives the whole variable domain SQTIHQWPATLVQPVGSPLSLECTVEGTSNPNLYWYRQAAGRGLQLLFYSVGIGQISSEVPQNLSASRPQDRQFILSSKKLLLSDSGFYLCAWSGRINQPQHFGDGTRLSIL.